The 23 T cell receptor beta chains reported below all come from one sample, sequenced in a study of T cells in Graves' hyperthyroidism and ophthalmopathy. Using RNA transcripts as the source, TCR beta CDR3 regions were amplified. When the TCR CDR3 underwent first-round RT-PCR, the HTBI primer set was used. TCRdb re-derived calls from the multiplex PCR reads in MiXCR, one entry per CDR3 protein. Among roughly 840,000 distinct CDR3 sequences listed, more than 30% were seen once. The specimen was blood. Receptors originate from a man aged 18 to 30 with Graves' hyperthyroidism.

This clonotype was detected only a few times. The chain couples TRBV9 to TRBJ1-2; D is perhaps TRBD1 (6 bases). The CDR3 runs to 15 residues. CDR1 and CDR2 from the germline V gene are SGDLS and YYNGEE. Trimming stripped 3 bases from V and 0 bases from J, with 12 bases between. CDR3 sequence reads: CASSGYRDSNYGYTF. The CDR3 DNA reads TGTGCCAGCAGCGGATACAGGGATTCTAACTATGGCTACACCTTC.

This clonotype was seen many times. The V and J genes are TRBV10-3 and TRBJ1-5, with D uncertain. Germline lookup yields CDR1 ENHRY and CDR2 SYGVKD. Trimming cost V 3 bases and J 1 base, with 10 bases left between them. CDR3 length equals 15 residues. CDR3 in amino acids: CAISEGLGSNQPQHF. The CDR3 DNA follows: TGTGCCATCAGTGAAGGTTTAGGAAGCAATCAGCCCCAGCATTTT.

This clonotype was observed a few times. The chain links TRBV6-5 to TRBJ1-1, with TRBD1 as a possible D gene (6 bases). The germline V and J ends were trimmed by 0 bases and 3 bases, with 14 bases remaining between them. This CDR3 is 16 amino acids long. Germline CDR1 reads MNHEY; CDR2 reads SVGAGI. The CDR3 loop reads CASSYSGGSMHTEAFF. CDR3 DNA sequence: TGTGCCAGCAGTTACTCCGGGGGCAGCATGCACACTGAAGCTTTCTTT.

The CDR3 loop reads CASSLHRASGPQETQYF. The CDR3 DNA sequence: TGCGCCAGCAGCCTGCATCGGGCTAGCGGGCCCCAAGAGACCCAGTACTTC. The V call is TRBV4-1, the J call TRBJ2-5; 8 bases align to TRBD2. CDR3 length equals 17 residues. After removal of 4 bases from V and 1 base from J, the junction contained 11 bases not matched to a gene. Germline values: CDR1 MGHRA, CDR2 YSYEKL.

The chain is built from TRBV10-3 and TRBJ1-2; 9 bases line up with TRBD1. CDR3 size: 15 residues. V dropped 10 bases and J dropped 4; count of bases not matched to a gene: 13. Germline assignment: CDR1 ENHRY and CDR2 SYGVKD. The CDR3 nucleotides are TGTGCCAGCAGAGAGGACAGGGGCCGTGGCTATGGCTACACCTTC. The encoded protein is CASREDRGRGYGYTF.

This clonotype was recorded a few times. V gene TRBV25-1 combines with J gene TRBJ1-6, with 8 bases identical to TRBD1. Germline values: CDR1 MGHDK, CDR2 SYGVNS. The J segment lost 9 bases and the V segment lost 8 bases, leaving 6 bases of the junction unmatched. There are 13 residues in the CDR3. CDR3 protein: CASRQGRRSPLHF. The CDR3 region has the DNA TGTGCCAGCCGACAGGGGAGGCGTTCACCCCTCCACTTT.

This chain joins TRBV10-3 and TRBJ2-5; TRBD1 might be the D (5 bases). The germline CDR1 and CDR2 sequences are ENHRY and SYGVKD. Trimming cost V 0 bases and J 3 bases, with 8 bases left between them. The CDR3 is made up of 14 amino acids. The CDR3 loop reads CAISESGLEETQYF. The CDR3, as DNA: TGTGCCATCAGTGAGTCGGGGCTCGAAGAGACCCAGTACTTC.

This clonotype has more than one count but fewer than ten. The J gene is TRBJ1-5, the V gene TRBV12-3 or TRBV12-4, with D tentatively TRBD1 (5 bases). Trimming left V 3 bases short and J 0 bases short, with 9 bases between. There are 15 residues in the CDR3. Here the CDR3 reads CASSLGDHSNQPQHF. CDR3 sequence (DNA): TGTGCCAGCAGTTTGGGGGACCATAGCAATCAGCCCCAGCATTTT.

V usage is TRBV7-8 and J usage is TRBJ2-7; TRBD1 matches at 8 bases. CDR3 length equals 14 residues. The V and J ends lost 4 bases and 3 bases, in that order; junction bases with no gene match: 5. Germline values: CDR1 SGHVS, CDR2 FQNEAQ. The DNA for the CDR3 is TGTGCCAGCAGCTCACGACAGGGGCACTACGAGCAGTACTTC. It encodes CASSSRQGHYEQYF. The full variable domain, with the rest looked up from reference TRBV7-8 and TRBJ2-7, is GAGVSQSPRYKVAKRGQDVALRCDPISGHVSLFWYQQALGQGPEFLTYFQNEAQLDKSGLPSDRFFAERPEGSVSTLKIQRTQQEDSAVYLCASSSRQGHYEQYFGPGTRLTVT.

Many counts were recorded for this clonotype. The chain employs TRBV29-1 and TRBJ2-7; D might be TRBD1 (5 bases). The V end was cut by 5 bases, the J end by 5 bases, with 16 bases between. This CDR3 is 13 amino acids long. In germline, CDR1 is SQVTM, CDR2 ANQGSEA. CDR3 nucleotide sequence: TGCAGCGTTACGGAGTCAGGGAACAACGAGCAGTACTTC. Translated: CSVTESGNNEQYF.

This clonotype was seen a handful of times. V gene TRBV5-1 combines with J gene TRBJ1-2; a weak D match, TRBD1 (6 bases). The CDR3 has 14 residues. V was shortened by 0 bases and J by 8 bases, with 14 bases between the two germline ends. CDR1 SGHRS and CDR2 YFSETQ come from the germline V gene. CDR3 loop: CASSLEGGPFGYTF. The CDR3 DNA reads as TGCGCCAGCAGCTTGGAAGGGGGTCCTTTCGGCTACACCTTC. Combining the CDR3 with reference TRBV5-1 and TRBJ1-2 gives the whole variable domain KAGVTQTPRYLIKTRGQQVTLSCSPISGHRSVSWYQQTPGQGLQFLFEYFSETQRNKGNFPGRFSGRQFSNSRSEMNVSTLELGDSALYLCASSLEGGPFGYTFGSGTRLTVV.

V is TRBV6-1 and J is TRBJ1-4, with D unresolved. The CDR3 sequence is 13 residues long. Germline V gene data show CDR1 as MNHNS and CDR2 as SASEGT. Trimming removed 5 bases at V and 8 bases at J, with 12 bases between. As DNA, the CDR3 is TGTGCCAGCAGTCCCCCCGGACGCGAAAAACTGTTTTTT. It is translated as CASSPPGREKLFF.

Points on this clonotype: It may be a read error: a sequence one base away is much more abundant. The CDR3 carries no conserved terminal phenylalanine or tryptophan, so it likely arises from a read error. The chain uses TRBV11-2 and TRBJ1-1; D possibly corresponds to TRBD1 (5 bases). The germline V gene encodes CDR1 SGHAT and CDR2 FQNNGV. The CDR3 runs 15 residues. V lost 5 bases and J 1 base, leaving 14 bases between the germline ends. CDR3 in DNA: TGTGCCAGCAGCCCCTCGCCTGGGGCGAACACTGAAGCTTTCCTT. This encodes CASSPSPGANTEAFL.

Note on this clonotype: A much larger clone is a single base away; this may be a read error. The chain combines TRBV29-1 with TRBJ1-1, with 8 bases matching TRBD1. There are 14 residues in the CDR3. Germline lookup yields CDR1 SQVTM and CDR2 ANQGSEA. As DNA, the CDR3 is TGCAGCGTCAAGACAGGGGCTCGAGGCACTGAAACTTTCTTT. Its protein product is CSVKTGARGTETFF.

With regard to this clonotype: A much larger clone differs from this one at a single base, so this may be a read error. The chain joins TRBV7-9 to TRBJ1-3; D gene ambiguous. CDR1 is SEHNR, CDR2 FQNEAQ, per germline (reference sequence). The length of the CDR3 is 16 residues. The germline V and J ends were trimmed by 5 bases and 0 bases, with 14 bases remaining between them. The CDR3 spells CASSPPRTSSGNTIYF. CDR3 sequence (DNA): TGTGCCAGCAGCCCCCCCAGGACCTCCTCTGGAAACACCATATATTTT.

This clonotype was seen ten or more times. The chain carries TRBV19 and TRBJ1-2, with a tentative D call TRBD1 (6 bases). Germline V gene sequence: CDR1 LNHDA, CDR2 SQIVND (reference sequence). V lost 7 bases to trimming and J lost 0 bases, with 9 bases between them. This CDR3 contains 13 residues. The CDR3 coding sequence is TGTGCCAGTAAGGGGACATCTAACTATGGCTACACCTTC. Amino acid sequence: CASKGTSNYGYTF.

This clonotype was recorded a few times. The chain combines TRBV6-5 with TRBJ1-1, with D hard to call. V lost 7 bases, J lost 5 bases, and 11 bases lay in between. This CDR3 contains 12 residues. Germline CDR1 reads MNHEY; CDR2 reads SVGAGI. CDR3 region: CASNQLRTEAFF. CDR3 DNA sequence: TGTGCCAGCAACCAACTTCGGACTGAAGCTTTCTTT.

V and J are TRBV29-1 and TRBJ1-5; a weak D match, TRBD1 (5 bases). Germline-derived CDR1 and CDR2 are SQVTM and ANQGSEA. The CDR3 has 13 amino acids. Trimming took 6 bases from V and 3 from J, leaving 12 bases between them. The CDR3 sequence: CSVPGTLNQPQHF. Here the CDR3 DNA reads TGCAGCGTGCCCGGGACCCTCAATCAGCCCCAGCATTTT.

This clonotype was recorded a few times. CDR3 DNA sequence: TGCAGTGCCGTTGACTTAGGGAAGGAAGGCAATCAGCCCCAGCATTTT. Amino acids: CSAVDLGKEGNQPQHF. The V and J genes are TRBV20-1 and TRBJ1-5; D gene unclear. The CDR3 covers 16 residues. Germline CDR1 is DFQATT and CDR2 is SNEGSKA (reference sequence). The ends were cut back, 6 bases at V and 2 bases at J, with 20 bases in the middle.

The genes are TRBV5-1 and TRBJ1-5, with D maybe TRBD1 (6 bases). Trimming removed 0 bases from V and 7 bases from J, with 14 bases in between. The CDR3 is made up of 15 amino acids. Germline CDR1 and CDR2: SGHRS and YFSETQ. CDR3 sequence (DNA): TGCGCCAGCAGCTTGGCTGCAGGGGACGTACAGCCCCAGCATTTT. Translated: CASSLAAGDVQPQHF.

On this clonotype itself: A read error may explain this, as a much larger clone is one base away. The chain recombines TRBV7-9 with TRBJ1-1, with D possibly matching TRBD1 (5 bases). The length of the CDR3 is 14 residues. The V gene's germline CDR1 is SEHNR and CDR2 FQNEAQ (reference sequence). CDR3 sequence: CASSWGGENIEAFF. The CDR3, as DNA: TGTGCCAGCAGCTGGGGGGGGGAGAACATTGAAGCTTTCTTT.

This clonotype came up a few times. This chain joins TRBV3-1 and TRBJ1-2; D is uncertain. CDR3 length: 16 amino acids. Trimming left V 1 base short and J 3 bases short, with 15 bases between. Germline V gene sequence: CDR1 LGHDT, CDR2 YNNKEL (reference sequence). The DNA of the CDR3 is TGTGCCAGCAGCCAAGTCGGCTCCAATACACACTATGGCTACACCTTC. Translated: CASSQVGSNTHYGYTF.

This clonotype appeared many times. The chain employs TRBV10-1 and TRBJ2-2, with D perhaps matching TRBD2 (5 bases). The V end was cut by 0 bases, the J end by 4 bases, with 9 bases between. The CDR3 has 15 amino acids. CDR1 and CDR2 from the germline V gene are WNHNN and SYGVQD (reference sequence). The chain's CDR3 is CASSESRGTTGELFF. Written as DNA, the CDR3 is TGCGCCAGCAGTGAGTCTCGGGGTACCACCGGGGAGCTGTTTTTT.